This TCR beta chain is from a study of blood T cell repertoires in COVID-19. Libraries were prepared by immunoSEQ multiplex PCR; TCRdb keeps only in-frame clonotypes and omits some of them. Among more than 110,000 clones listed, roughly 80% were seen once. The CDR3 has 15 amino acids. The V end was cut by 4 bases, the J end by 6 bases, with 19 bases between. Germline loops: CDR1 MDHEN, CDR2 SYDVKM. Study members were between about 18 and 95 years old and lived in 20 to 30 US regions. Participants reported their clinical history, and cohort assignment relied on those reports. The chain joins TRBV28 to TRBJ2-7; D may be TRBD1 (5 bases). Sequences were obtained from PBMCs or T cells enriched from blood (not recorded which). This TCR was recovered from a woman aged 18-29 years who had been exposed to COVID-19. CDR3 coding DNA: TGTGCCAGCAGTTCTTCTGGCAGGGTATTCTCCGAGCAGTACTTC. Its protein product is CASSSSGRVFSEQYF. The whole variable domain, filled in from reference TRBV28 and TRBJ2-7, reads DVKVTQSSRYLVKRTGEKVFLECVQDMDHENMFWYRQDPGLGLRLIYFSYDVKMKEKGDIPEGYSVSREKKERFSLILESASTNQTSMYLCASSSSGRVFSEQYFGPGTRLTVT.